Listed below are T cell receptor beta chains from one sample, sequenced in a study of shared clonotypes between healthy human individuals. Generated by immunoSEQ multiplex PCR, the TCRdb table keeps only in-frame clones and is missing some. The table lists roughly 2 million clones, 90% to 97% of them singletons. Sample: naive CD4+ T cells sorted from blood. The receptors shown here come from a man aged 18 to 30 in good health. Each CDR3 is given with its conserved first and last residue. A D gene is named only where the DNA matches it firmly. Clone size is stated in some rows and not others, as once, few, many or a class when expanded.

v_call	d_call	j_call	clone_size	cdr3_nt	cdr3_aa
TRBV6-5	-	TRBJ2-2	-	TGTGCCAGCAGTTTGGACAAGAACACCGGGGAGCTGTTTTTT	CASSLDKNTGELFF
TRBV19	-	TRBJ1-3	-	TGTGCCAGTTGGAGGACGGCGGGGAGGGACACCATATATTTT	CASWRTAGRDTIYF
TRBV6-1	-	TRBJ1-6	-	TGTGCCAGCAGTGAAAGGTTCGGAGAGGGTTCACCCCTCCACTTT	CASSERFGEGSPLHF
TRBV18	-	TRBJ2-7	-	TGTGCCAGCTCCGGCCTCGCAGCCTACGAGCAGTACTTC	CASSGLAAYEQYF
TRBV2	TRBD1	TRBJ1-1	-	TGTGCCAGCCTACAGGGGATCGCTGAAGCTTTCTTT	CASLQGIAEAFF
TRBV5-1	-	TRBJ1-4	-	TGCGCCAGCAGCCCCGCGTGGGAACCTAATGAAAAACTGTTTTTT	CASSPAWEPNEKLFF
TRBV6-5	-	TRBJ1-3	-	TGTGCCAGCAGTTCCCCAGTTTCTGGAAACACCATATATTTT	CASSSPVSGNTIYF
TRBV10-3	TRBD1	TRBJ1-6	-	TGTGCCGTACGGGAGGGACAGGCTAATTCACCCCTCCACTTT	CAVREGQANSPLHF
TRBV6-4	-	TRBJ2-7	once	TGTGCCAGAGGAGCTACCGGGACCCCAGTGTACTTC	CARGATGTPVYF
TRBV6-6	TRBD1	TRBJ1-1	-	TGTGCCAGCAGTGGGGGACAGGGAGGGGGCGGCACTGAAGCTTTCTTT	CASSGGQGGGGTEAFF
TRBV5-1	-	TRBJ1-4	-	TGCGCCAGCAGCCCCGGGCCCGGGTTCCCAAAGGAAGAAAAACTGTTTTTT	CASSPGPGFPKEEKLFF
TRBV7-9	-	TRBJ1-3	few	TGTGCCAGCAGCAAAGAAGAGGGCACCATATATTTT	CASSKEEGTIYF
TRBV4-3	-	TRBJ2-6	-	TGCGCCAGCAGCCCGGCAAGCTCTGGGGCCAACGTCCTGACTTTC	CASSPASSGANVLTF
TRBV9	TRBD1	TRBJ1-2	-	TGTGCCAGCAGCGCCCATCCGGGACAGGGGGGATATGGCTACACCTTC	CASSAHPGQGGYGYTF
TRBV5-6	TRBD1	TRBJ1-1	once	TGTGCCAGCAGCTTGGAGGGCAGGGGGTATGCGAACACTGAAGCTTTCTTT	CASSLEGRGYANTEAFF
TRBV27	TRBD1	TRBJ1-5	-	TGTGCCAGCAGTATTGATGGGACAGGGGTTTATAGCAATCAGCCCCAGCATTTT	CASSIDGTGVYSNQPQHF
TRBV6-6	TRBD1	TRBJ1-2	-	TGTGCCAGCAGAAAGGGACAGGGGGGCTATGGCTACACCTTC	CASRKGQGGYGYTF
TRBV2	-	TRBJ2-7	-	TGTGCCAGCAGTGAACAGGGGTACGGCGCGCAGTACTTC	CASSEQGYGAQYF
TRBV7-2	TRBD1	TRBJ1-2	-	TGTGCCAGCAGCCAGGGACAGCTCTATGGCTACACCTTC	CASSQGQLYGYTF
TRBV7-9	TRBD1	TRBJ1-4	-	TGTGCCAGCAGCTTGCCGGGACAGTCTAATGAAAAACTGTTTTTT	CASSLPGQSNEKLFF
TRBV27	TRBD1	TRBJ2-4	-	TGTGCCAGCAGTCATCCCCGGGACAGGGGGATGAGGAGGGCCAAAAACATTCAGTACTTC	CASSHPRDRGMRRAKNIQYF
TRBV7-2	-	TRBJ2-5	-	TGTGCCAGCAGCTTAGCGACGGGCGGGAAAGAGACCCAGTACTTC	CASSLATGGKETQYF
TRBV7-4	TRBD2	TRBJ2-3	-	TGTGCCAGCAGCCCGGGGACTAGCAGGCCCCCAGATACGCAGTATTTT	CASSPGTSRPPDTQYF
TRBV6-5	TRBD1	TRBJ2-7	-	TGTGCCAGCAGTTACCGGGACAGGGGAGGCTACGAGCAGTACTTC	CASSYRDRGGYEQYF
TRBV7-8	-	TRBJ2-7	-	TGTGCCAGCAGCTTAAACCCCGGGGTCAAACTCTACGAGCAGTACTTC	CASSLNPGVKLYEQYF
TRBV4-3	-	TRBJ1-1	-	TGCGCCAGCAGCCAGCATTCCGGTGGAGGCGCGAACACTGAAGCTTTCTTT	CASSQHSGGGANTEAFF
TRBV5-1	TRBD2	TRBJ2-3	-	TGCGCCAGCAGCCCTCTAGCGGGGGGTACCACAGATACGCAGTATTTT	CASSPLAGGTTDTQYF
TRBV11-2	-	TRBJ2-7	-	TGTGCCAGCAGCTTAGAGACGGGGCCCTACGAGCAGTACTTC	CASSLETGPYEQYF
TRBV6-1	TRBD1	TRBJ1-6	-	TGTGCCAGCAGTCGTACAGGGGCTGATTCACCCCTCCACTTT	CASSRTGADSPLHF
TRBV7-2	-	TRBJ1-5	-	TGTGCCAGCAGCTTCTCCGTCACTGGGGGGGATTCCCAGCATTTT	CASSFSVTGGDSQHF
TRBV11-2	-	TRBJ2-1	-	TGTGCCAGCAGCTCAGTAGCCCCCCCCTACAATGAGCAGTTCTTC	CASSSVAPPYNEQFF
TRBV6-6	-	TRBJ1-6	-	TGTGCCAGCAGTTTGGACATTACTAATTCACCCCTCCACTTT	CASSLDITNSPLHF
TRBV5-4	-	TRBJ1-1	-	TGTGCCAGCAGCCCCAAGGACATTGGTCCCACTGAAGCTTTCTTT	CASSPKDIGPTEAFF
TRBV2	-	TRBJ1-4	-	TGTGCCAGCAGTGAAACCGGGATGGGTGAAAAACTGTTTTTT	CASSETGMGEKLFF
TRBV2	-	TRBJ1-1	once	TGTGCCAGCAGTGACAGGTACAGTGCTTTCTTT	CASSDRYSAFF
TRBV28	-	TRBJ1-6	-	TGTGCCAGCAGTTACCCTAGTCGTGAGGGCCTAAATTCACCCCTCCACTTT	CASSYPSREGLNSPLHF
TRBV18	TRBD1	TRBJ2-7	-	TGTGCCAGCTCACCACAAGGGACAGGGGCCTCCGAGCAGTACTTC	CASSPQGTGASEQYF
TRBV18	-	TRBJ2-5	-	TGTGCCAGCTCACGACGGGGTACGGGACGATCCATTGCCCAAGAGACCCAGTACTTC	CASSRRGTGRSIAQETQYF
TRBV7-9	-	TRBJ1-6	once	TGTGCCAGCAGCCCTACAGGGTATGATTCACCCCCCCACTTT	CASSPTGYDSPPHF
TRBV5-4	TRBD2	TRBJ2-5	-	TGTGCCAGCAGGGCGGGGGGTCAAAGGGGAGAGACCCAGTACTTC	CASRAGGQRGETQYF
TRBV5-1	TRBD1	TRBJ2-1	-	TGCGCCAGCAGCTTGTTAGCAGGGGGAAATGAGCAGTTCTTC	CASSLLAGGNEQFF
TRBV25-1	-	TRBJ2-1	-	TGTGCCAGCACCCGACAGAATTCCTACAATGAGCAGTTCTTC	CASTRQNSYNEQFF
TRBV30	-	TRBJ1-4	-	TGTGCCTGGAGTTTCTTCGGGGGAGAAAAACTGTTTTTT	CAWSFFGGEKLFF
TRBV9	TRBD1	TRBJ1-1	-	TGTGCCAGCAGCGTAGCCACAGGGGTGAACACTGAAGCTTTCTTT	CASSVATGVNTEAFF
TRBV6-1	-	TRBJ2-7	-	TGTGCCAGCAGTAACCTAGCTTTCCCCTACGAGCAGTACTTC	CASSNLAFPYEQYF
TRBV6-6	-	TRBJ1-1	-	TGTGCCAGCAGTTACCCCGAGGGCACTGAAGCTTTCTTT	CASSYPEGTEAFF
TRBV5-4	TRBD1	TRBJ2-7	-	TGTGCCAGCAGCCCGATGTGGACAGGGGACTACGAGCAGTACTTC	CASSPMWTGDYEQYF
TRBV27	TRBD2	TRBJ2-1	-	TGTGCCAGCAGTTTGGTGCGGGGGGGCCAAATGAATGAGCAGTTCTTC	CASSLVRGGQMNEQFF
TRBV10-3	TRBD2	TRBJ2-2	once	TGTGCCATCAGTGCAACTAGCGGGGGGACCGGGGAGCTGTTTTTT	CAISATSGGTGELFF
TRBV30	-	TRBJ1-4	-	TGTGCCTGGAGTGTAATGGGGGCAACTAATGAAAAACTGTTTTTT	CAWSVMGATNEKLFF
TRBV5-1	TRBD2	TRBJ2-2	-	TGCGCCAGCAGGAGATCGTCGGGGGGCACCGGGGAGCTGTTTTTT	CASRRSSGGTGELFF